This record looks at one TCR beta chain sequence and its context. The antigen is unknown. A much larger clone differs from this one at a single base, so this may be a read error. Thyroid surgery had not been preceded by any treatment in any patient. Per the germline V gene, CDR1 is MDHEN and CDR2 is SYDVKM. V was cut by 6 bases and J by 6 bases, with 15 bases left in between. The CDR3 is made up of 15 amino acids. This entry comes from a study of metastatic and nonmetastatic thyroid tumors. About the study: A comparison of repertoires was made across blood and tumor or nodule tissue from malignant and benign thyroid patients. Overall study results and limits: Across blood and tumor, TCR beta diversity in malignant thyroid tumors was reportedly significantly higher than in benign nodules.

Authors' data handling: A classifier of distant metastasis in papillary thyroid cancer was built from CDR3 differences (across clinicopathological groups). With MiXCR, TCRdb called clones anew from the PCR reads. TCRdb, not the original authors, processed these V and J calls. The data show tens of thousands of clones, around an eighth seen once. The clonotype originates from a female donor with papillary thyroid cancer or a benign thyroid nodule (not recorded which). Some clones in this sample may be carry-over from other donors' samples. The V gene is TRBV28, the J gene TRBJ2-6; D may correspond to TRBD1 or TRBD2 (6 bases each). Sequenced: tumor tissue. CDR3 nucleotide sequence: TGTGCCAGCAGCCAAACAGGGACTGTGGCCAACGTCCTGACTTTC. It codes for CASSQTGTVANVLTF.